This T cell receptor beta chain was sequenced for a study of vaccination and CD4 T cells after COVID-19. Across the study: Between diagnosis and the drawing of post-COVID samples lay a median 101 days (range 35 to 161). The peptides that stimulated the cells were overlapping spike peptides from SARS-CoV-2, HCoV-NL63, HCoV-OC43 and HCoV-229E.

The CDR3 contains 12 residues. Trimming removed 7 bases at V and 1 base at J, with 9 bases between. Germline V lookup: CDR1 DFQATT, CDR2 SNEGSKA (reference sequence). Cultured CD4+ T-cell DNA underwent Oncomine TCR Beta short-read sequencing. MiXCR was run by TCRdb on the PCR reads, yielding one entry per CDR3 protein. The top ten clones hold over 9.5% of a sample with some 15,000 distinct CDR3 sequences, around 73% of them seen once. The sample's treatment: roughly ten-day PBMC culture with coronavirus spike peptide pools or control peptides (ViraFEST assay). Negative selection recovered the CD4+ T cells once they had spent 10 days in culture. Concerning this clonotype itself: Its specificity is unknown.

The sequencing input was CD4+ T cells from blood, cultured in vitro. The clonotype originates from a human donor who had recovered from COVID-19. This chain connects TRBV20-1 to TRBJ2-3; no clear D gene. CDR3 nucleotide sequence: TGCAGTGTCCCCGGTCGCACAGATACGCAGTATTTT. Amino acid sequence: CSVPGRTDTQYF.